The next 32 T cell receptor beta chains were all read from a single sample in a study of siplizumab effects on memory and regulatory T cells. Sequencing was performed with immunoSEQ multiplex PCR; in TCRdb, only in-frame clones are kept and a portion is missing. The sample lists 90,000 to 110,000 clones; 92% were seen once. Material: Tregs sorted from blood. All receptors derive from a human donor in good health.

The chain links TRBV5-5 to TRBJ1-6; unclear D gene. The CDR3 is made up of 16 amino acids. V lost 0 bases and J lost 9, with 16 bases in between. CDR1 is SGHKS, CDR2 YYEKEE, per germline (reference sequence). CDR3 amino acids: CASSLAVWQYGSPLHF. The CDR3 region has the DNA TGTGCCAGCAGCTTGGCCGTGTGGCAGTATGGTTCACCCCTCCACTTT.

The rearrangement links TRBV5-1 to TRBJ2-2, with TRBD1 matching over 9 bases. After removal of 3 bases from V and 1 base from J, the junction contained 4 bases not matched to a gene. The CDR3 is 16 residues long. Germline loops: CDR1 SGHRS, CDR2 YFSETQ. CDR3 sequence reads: CASSWGTGLNTGELFF. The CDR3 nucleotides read TGCGCCAGCAGCTGGGGGACAGGGCTGAACACCGGGGAGCTGTTTTTT.

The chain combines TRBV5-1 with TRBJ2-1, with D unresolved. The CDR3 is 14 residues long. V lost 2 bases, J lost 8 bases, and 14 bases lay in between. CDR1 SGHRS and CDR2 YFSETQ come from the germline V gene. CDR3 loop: CASSFSLGGDEQFF. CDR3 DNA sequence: TGCGCCAGCAGCTTCAGTCTCGGTGGGGATGAGCAGTTCTTC.

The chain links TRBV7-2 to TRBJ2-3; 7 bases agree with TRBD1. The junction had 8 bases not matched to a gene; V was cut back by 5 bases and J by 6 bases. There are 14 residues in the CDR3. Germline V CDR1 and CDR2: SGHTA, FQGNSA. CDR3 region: CASSNGTARDTQYF. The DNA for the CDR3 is TGTGCCAGCAGCAACGGGACAGCCCGGGATACGCAGTATTTT.

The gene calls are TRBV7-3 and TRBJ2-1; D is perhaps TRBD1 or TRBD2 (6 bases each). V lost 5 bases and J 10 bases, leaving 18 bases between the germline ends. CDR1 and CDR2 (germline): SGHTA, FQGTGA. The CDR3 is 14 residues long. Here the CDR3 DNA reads TGTGCCAGCAGCCTTCACTCGGGGGCCGAAGAGCAGTTCTTC. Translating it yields CASSLHSGAEEQFF.

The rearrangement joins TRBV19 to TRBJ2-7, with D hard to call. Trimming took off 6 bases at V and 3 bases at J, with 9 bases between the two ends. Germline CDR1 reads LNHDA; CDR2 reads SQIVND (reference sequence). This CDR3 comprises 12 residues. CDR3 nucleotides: TGTGCCAGTAGCAGGAGTCGCTACGAGCAGTACTTC. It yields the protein CASSRSRYEQYF.

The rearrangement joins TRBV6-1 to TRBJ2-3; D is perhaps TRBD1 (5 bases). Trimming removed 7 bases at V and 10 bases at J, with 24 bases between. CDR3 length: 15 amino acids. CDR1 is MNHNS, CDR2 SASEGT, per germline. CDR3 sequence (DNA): TGTGCCAGCAATCAATTCCGGACAACTCAGACGGCGCAGTATTTT. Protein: CASNQFRTTQTAQYF.

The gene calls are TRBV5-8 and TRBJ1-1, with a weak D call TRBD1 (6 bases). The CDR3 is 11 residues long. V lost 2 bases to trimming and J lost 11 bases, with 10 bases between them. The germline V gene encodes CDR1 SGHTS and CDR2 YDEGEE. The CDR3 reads CASSFRTVAFF. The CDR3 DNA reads TGTGCCAGCAGCTTCCGGACAGTTGCTTTCTTT.

The CDR3 loop reads CASSQDVQLYGYTF. Here the CDR3 DNA reads TGCGCCAGCAGCCAAGATGTACAGCTCTATGGCTACACCTTC. The rearrangement links TRBV4-1 to TRBJ1-2; no firm D call. The germline V gene has CDR1 MGHRA and CDR2 YSYEKL. The germline V and J ends were trimmed by 0 bases and 4 bases, with 9 bases remaining between them. This CDR3 comprises 14 residues.

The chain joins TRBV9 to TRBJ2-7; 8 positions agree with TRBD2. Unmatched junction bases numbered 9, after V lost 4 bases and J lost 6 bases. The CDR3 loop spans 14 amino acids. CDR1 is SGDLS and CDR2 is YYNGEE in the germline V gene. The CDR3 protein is CASSSGGFGSEQYF. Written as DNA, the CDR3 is TGTGCCAGCAGCTCGGGAGGGTTCGGAAGCGAGCAGTACTTC.

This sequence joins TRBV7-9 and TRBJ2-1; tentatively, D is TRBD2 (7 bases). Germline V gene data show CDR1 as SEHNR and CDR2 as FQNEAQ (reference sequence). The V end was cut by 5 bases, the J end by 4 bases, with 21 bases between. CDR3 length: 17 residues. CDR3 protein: CASSTPGGGGSYNEQFF. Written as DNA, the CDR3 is TGTGCCAGCAGCACCCCAGGAGGGGGGGGGTCGTACAATGAGCAGTTCTTC.

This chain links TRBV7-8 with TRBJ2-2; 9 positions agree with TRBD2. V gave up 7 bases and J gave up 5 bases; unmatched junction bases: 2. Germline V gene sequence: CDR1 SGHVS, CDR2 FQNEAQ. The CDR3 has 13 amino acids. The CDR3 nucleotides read TGTGCCAGCACCCTAGCGGGGACCGGGGAGCTGTTTTTT. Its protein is CASTLAGTGELFF.

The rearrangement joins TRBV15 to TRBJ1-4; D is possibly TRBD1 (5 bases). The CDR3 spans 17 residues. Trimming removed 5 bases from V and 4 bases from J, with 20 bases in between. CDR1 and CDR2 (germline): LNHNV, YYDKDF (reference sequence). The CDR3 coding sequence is TGTGCCACCAGCGGCCCCCAACAGGACCTGAATAATGAAAAACTGTTTTTT. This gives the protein CATSGPQQDLNNEKLFF.

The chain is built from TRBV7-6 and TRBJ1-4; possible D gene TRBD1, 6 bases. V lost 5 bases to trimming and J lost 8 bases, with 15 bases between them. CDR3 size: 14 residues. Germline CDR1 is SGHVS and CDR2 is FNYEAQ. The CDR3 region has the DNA TGTGCCAGCAGCCAACAGGGAGGGGAGGAAAAACTGTTTTTT. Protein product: CASSQQGGEEKLFF.

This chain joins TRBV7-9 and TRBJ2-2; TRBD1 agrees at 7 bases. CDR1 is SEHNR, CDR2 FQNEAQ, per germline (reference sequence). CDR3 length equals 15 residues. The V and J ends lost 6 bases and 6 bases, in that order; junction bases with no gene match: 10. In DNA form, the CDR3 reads TGTGCCAGCAGACGAACCGGGACAGAGTCCGGGGAGCTGTTTTTT. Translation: CASRRTGTESGELFF.

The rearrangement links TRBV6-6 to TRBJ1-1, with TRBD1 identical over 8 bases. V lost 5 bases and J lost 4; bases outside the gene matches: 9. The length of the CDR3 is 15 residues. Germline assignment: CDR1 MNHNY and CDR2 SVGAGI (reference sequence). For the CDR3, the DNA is TGTGCCAGCAGTGGTGCAGGGGGCGCGGGCACTGAAGCTTTCTTT. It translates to CASSGAGGAGTEAFF.

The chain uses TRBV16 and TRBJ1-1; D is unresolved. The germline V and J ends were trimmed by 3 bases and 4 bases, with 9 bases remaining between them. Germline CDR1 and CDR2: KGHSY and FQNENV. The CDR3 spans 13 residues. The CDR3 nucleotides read TGTGCCAGCAGCCAGGTTTCGTTCACTGAAGCTTTCTTT. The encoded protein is CASSQVSFTEAFF.

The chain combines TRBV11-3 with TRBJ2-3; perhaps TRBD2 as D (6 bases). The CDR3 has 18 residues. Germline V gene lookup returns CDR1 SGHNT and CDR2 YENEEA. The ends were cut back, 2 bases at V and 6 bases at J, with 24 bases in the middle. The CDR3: CASSLYALWRESRDTQYF. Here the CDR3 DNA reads TGTGCCAGCAGCTTATACGCGTTGTGGCGGGAATCCCGCGATACGCAGTATTTT.

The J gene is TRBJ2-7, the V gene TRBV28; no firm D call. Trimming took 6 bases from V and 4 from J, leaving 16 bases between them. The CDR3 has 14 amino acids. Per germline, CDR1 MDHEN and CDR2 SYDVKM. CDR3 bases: TGTGCCAGCAGGCCCCCGAATATGGGGTACGAGCAGTACTTC. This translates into CASRPPNMGYEQYF. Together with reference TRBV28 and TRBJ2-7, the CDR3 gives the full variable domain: DVKVTQSSRYLVKRTGEKVFLECVQDMDHENMFWYRQDPGLGLRLIYFSYDVKMKEKGDIPEGYSVSREKKERFSLILESASTNQTSMYLCASRPPNMGYEQYFGPGTRLTVT.

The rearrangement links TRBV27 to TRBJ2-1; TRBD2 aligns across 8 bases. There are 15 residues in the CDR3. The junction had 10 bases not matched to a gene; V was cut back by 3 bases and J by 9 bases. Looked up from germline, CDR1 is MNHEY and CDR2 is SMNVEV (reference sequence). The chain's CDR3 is CASSFLSGGRGEQFF. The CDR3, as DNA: TGTGCCAGCAGTTTTTTATCGGGAGGGCGCGGTGAGCAGTTCTTC.

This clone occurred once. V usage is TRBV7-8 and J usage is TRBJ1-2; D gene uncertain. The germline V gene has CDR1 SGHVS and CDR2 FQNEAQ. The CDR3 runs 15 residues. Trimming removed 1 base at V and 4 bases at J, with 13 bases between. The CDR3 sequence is CASSLVGGAPYGYTF. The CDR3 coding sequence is TGTGCCAGCAGCTTAGTCGGCGGTGCCCCCTATGGCTACACCTTC. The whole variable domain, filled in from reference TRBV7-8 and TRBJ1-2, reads GAGVSQSPRYKVAKRGQDVALRCDPISGHVSLFWYQQALGQGPEFLTYFQNEAQLDKSGLPSDRFFAERPEGSVSTLKIQRTQQEDSAVYLCASSLVGGAPYGYTFGSGTRLTVV.

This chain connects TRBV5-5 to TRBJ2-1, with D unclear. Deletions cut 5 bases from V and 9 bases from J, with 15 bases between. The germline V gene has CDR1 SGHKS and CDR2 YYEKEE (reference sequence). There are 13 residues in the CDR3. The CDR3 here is CASRRSAYGEQFF. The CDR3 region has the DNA TGTGCCAGCAGGCGGTCGGCTTACGGTGAGCAGTTCTTC. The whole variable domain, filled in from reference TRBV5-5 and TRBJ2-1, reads DAGVTQSPTHLIKTRGQQVTLRCSPISGHKSVSWYQQVLGQGPQFIFQYYEKEERGRGNFPDRFSARQFPNYSSELNVNALLLGDSALYLCASRRSAYGEQFFGPGTRLTVL.

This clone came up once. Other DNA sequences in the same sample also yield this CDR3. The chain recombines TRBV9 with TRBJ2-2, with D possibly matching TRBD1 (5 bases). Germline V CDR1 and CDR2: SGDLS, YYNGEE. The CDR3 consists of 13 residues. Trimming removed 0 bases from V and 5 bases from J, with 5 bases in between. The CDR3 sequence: CASSVAGTGELFF. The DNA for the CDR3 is TGTGCCAGCAGCGTAGCAGGGACCGGGGAGCTGTTTTTT.

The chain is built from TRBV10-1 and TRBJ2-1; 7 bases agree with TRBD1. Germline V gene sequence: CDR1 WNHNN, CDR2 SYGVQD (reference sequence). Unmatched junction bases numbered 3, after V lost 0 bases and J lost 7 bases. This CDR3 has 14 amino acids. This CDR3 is CASSESLQGNEQFF. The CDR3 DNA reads TGCGCCAGCAGTGAGTCGTTACAGGGGAATGAGCAGTTCTTC.

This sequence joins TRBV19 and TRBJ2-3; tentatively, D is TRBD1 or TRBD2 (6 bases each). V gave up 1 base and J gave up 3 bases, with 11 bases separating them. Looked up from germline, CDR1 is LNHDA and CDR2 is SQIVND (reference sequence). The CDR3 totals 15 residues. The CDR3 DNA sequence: TGTGCCAGTAGTATAGGTCCGGGGGCTACAGATACGCAGTATTTT. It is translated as CASSIGPGATDTQYF.

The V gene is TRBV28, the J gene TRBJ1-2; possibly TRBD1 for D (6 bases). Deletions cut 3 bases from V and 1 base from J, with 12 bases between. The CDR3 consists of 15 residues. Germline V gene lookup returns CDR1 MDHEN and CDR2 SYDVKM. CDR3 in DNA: TGTGCCAGCAGTTTCAGGGCAGGGGTTAACTATGGCTACACCTTC. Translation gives CASSFRAGVNYGYTF.

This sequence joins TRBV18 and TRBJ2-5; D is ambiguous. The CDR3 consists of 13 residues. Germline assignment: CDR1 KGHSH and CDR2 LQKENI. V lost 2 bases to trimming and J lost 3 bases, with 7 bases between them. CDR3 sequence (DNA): TGTGCCAGCTCACCAAGGCCCAAAGAGACCCAGTACTTC. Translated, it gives CASSPRPKETQYF.

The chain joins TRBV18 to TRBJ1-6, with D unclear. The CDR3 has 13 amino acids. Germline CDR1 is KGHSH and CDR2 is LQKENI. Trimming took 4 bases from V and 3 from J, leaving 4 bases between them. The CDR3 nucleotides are TGTGCCAGCTCACTATACTATAATTCACCCCTCCACTTT. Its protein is CASSLYYNSPLHF. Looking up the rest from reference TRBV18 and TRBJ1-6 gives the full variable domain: NAGVMQNPRHLVRRRGQEARLRCSPMKGHSHVYWYRQLPEEGLKFMVYLQKENIIDESGMPKERFSAEFPKEGPSILRIQQVVRGDSAAYFCASSLYYNSPLHFGNGTRLTVT.

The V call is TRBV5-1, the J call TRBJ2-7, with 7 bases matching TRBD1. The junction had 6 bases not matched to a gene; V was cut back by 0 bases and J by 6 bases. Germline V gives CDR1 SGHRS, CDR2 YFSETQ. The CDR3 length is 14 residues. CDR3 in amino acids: CASSLDRGVAEQYF. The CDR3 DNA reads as TGCGCCAGCAGCTTGGACAGGGGAGTAGCCGAGCAGTACTTC.

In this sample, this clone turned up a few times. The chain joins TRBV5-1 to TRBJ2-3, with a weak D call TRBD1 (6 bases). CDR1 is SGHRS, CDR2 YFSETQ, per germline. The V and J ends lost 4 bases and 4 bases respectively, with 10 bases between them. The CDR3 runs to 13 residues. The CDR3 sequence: CASSQPGADTQYF. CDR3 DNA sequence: TGCGCCAGCAGCCAGCCAGGGGCAGATACGCAGTATTTT.

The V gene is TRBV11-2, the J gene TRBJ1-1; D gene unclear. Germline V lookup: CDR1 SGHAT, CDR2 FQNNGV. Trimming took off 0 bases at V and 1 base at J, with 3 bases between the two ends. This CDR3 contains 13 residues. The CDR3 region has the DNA TGTGCCAGCAGCTTAGATAGGAACACTGAAGCTTTCTTT. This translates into CASSLDRNTEAFF.

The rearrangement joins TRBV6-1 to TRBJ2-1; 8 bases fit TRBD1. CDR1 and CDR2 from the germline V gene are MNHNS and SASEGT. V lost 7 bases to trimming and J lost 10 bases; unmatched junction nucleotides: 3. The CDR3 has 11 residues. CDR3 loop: CASTRGLEQFF. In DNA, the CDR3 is TGTGCCAGCACCAGGGGGCTAGAGCAGTTCTTC.